This T cell receptor beta chain was captured by sequencing in a study of blood T cell repertoires in COVID-19 (TCRdb year 2020). Study-level background: Samples covering the acute and convalescent phases of COVID-19 were provided by collaborators in the United States, Italy and Spain. The prospective study material was composed of cDNA or gDNA derived from T cells, B-cell-depleted T cells, or PBMCs. The repertoires were released in a freely available public database intended as a resource for research on the immune response to SARS-CoV-2. Subjects who had been exposed to COVID-19, were actively infected with it, or had recovered from it provided the deeply sampled blood TCRbeta repertoires that made up the dataset. The samples were drawn from the first 160 participants of the ongoing ImmuneRACE study and from some 1,300 subjects provided by 6 global collaborators. A de-identified subject ID, COVID-19 status, age in years and sex were almost always included in the sample metadata. Where HLA class I and class II types were available, the types were taken from metadata supplied by the sample provider, not from assay-based typing. What the authors observed across the whole study: How much clinical and demographic metadata was included differed by source and by participant, and the metadata was provided uncurated.

Points on this clone: Its target antigen remains unknown. The record has no base qualities; no much larger clone is one base away.

TCRbeta CDR3 regions were amplified from genomic DNA by means of the immunoSEQ Assay, a bias-controlled multiplex PCR. Regarding the original processing steps: The number of nucleated cells in each sample was estimated from the amplification of reference gene primers within the assay. To quantify the absolute abundance of each unique TCRbeta CDR3 rearrangement, sequence reads were collapsed and filtered. Productive Simpson clonality was computed per sample as the square root of Simpson's diversity index over productive rearrangements. Here the immuneACCESS table is served through TCRdb, limited to in-frame sequences with V and J called. Missing clones are a known gap in these copies; in checked studies unresolved V genes cover under half, and the rest lacks a known reason. That table furnishes V, J and clone size, whereas the DNA furnished D and trimming. For this sample the table gives about 160,000 clones, of which around three quarters were detected only once. The ten most abundant clones make up about 8.3% of the sample.

Whole blood was collected in K2EDTA tubes by collaborating institutions according to the institutions' own protocols. For TCRbeta analysis, collaborators shipped samples as frozen whole blood, isolated PBMCs, or DNA extracted from either of those sample types. Inclusive of the bounding cysteine and phenylalanine, the CDR3 is 14 residues long. The retained sequence is limited to the CDR3, 42 bases, with the frame set at the first base. Via the germline V gene (reference sequence), CDR1 is LNHDA and CDR2 SQIVND. V lost 1 base and J lost 6 bases; the stretch between them is 7 bases long. Sequencing was carried out using peripheral blood. The receptor was derived from a man aged 55 to 69 with acute or convalescent COVID-19. The chain links TRBV19 with TRBJ1-6, and perhaps TRBD1 as D gene, on 6 matching bases. The CDR3 region reads CASSIGGGNSPLHF. The nucleotides are TGTGCCAGTAGTATAGGAGGGGGTAATTCACCCCTCCACTTT.